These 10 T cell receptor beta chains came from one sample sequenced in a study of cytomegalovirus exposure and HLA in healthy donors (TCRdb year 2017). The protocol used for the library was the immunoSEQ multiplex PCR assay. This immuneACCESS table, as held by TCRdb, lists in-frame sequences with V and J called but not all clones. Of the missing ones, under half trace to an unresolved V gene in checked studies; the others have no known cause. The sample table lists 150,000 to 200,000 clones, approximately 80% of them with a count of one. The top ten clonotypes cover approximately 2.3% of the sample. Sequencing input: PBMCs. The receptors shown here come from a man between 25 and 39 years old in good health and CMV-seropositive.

The CDR3, as DNA: TGCGCCAGCAGCCCGGTAGGAGGGATTAACACCGGGGAGCTGTTTTTT. It codes for CASSPVGGINTGELFF. The V gene is TRBV5-1, the J gene TRBJ2-2; tentatively, D is TRBD2 (6 bases). V was clipped by 4 bases and J by 2 bases, with 15 bases between them. The CDR3 totals 16 residues. The germline gives CDR1 SGHRS, CDR2 YFSETQ.

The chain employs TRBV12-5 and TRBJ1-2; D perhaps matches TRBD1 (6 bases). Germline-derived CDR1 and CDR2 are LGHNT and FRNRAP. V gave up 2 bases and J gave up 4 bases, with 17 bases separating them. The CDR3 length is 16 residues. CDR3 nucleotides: TGTGCTAGTGGTTTGAGTTTGAGGGGGGGAAGCTATGGCTACACCTTC. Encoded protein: CASGLSLRGGSYGYTF. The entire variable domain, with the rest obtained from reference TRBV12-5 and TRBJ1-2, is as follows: DARVTQTPRHKVTEMGQEVTMRCQPILGHNTVFWYRQTMMQGLELLAYFRNRAPLDDSGMPKDRFSAEMPDATLATLKIQPSEPRDSAVYFCASGLSLRGGSYGYTFGSGTRLTVV.

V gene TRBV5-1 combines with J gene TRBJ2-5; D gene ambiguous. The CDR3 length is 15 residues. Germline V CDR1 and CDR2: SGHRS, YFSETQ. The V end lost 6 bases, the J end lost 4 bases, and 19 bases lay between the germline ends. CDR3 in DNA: TGCGCCAGCAATCCCTTGGCAAGCGAAGGAGAGACCCAGTACTTC. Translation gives CASNPLASEGETQYF. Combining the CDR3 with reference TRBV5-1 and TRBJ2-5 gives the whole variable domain KAGVTQTPRYLIKTRGQQVTLSCSPISGHRSVSWYQQTPGQGLQFLFEYFSETQRNKGNFPGRFSGRQFSNSRSEMNVSTLELGDSALYLCASNPLASEGETQYFGPGTRLLVL.

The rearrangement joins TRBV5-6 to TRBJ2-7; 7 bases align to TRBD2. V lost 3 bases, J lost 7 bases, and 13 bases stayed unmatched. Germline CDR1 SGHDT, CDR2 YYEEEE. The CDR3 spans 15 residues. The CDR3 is CASSSSGGLGWEQYF. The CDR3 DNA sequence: TGTGCCAGCAGCTCGTCGGGGGGTTTGGGATGGGAGCAGTACTTC.

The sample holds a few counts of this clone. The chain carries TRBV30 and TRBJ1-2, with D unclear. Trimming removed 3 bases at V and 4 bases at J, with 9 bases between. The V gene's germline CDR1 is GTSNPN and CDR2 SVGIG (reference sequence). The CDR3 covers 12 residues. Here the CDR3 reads CAWRAASYGYTF. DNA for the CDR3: TGTGCCTGGAGGGCCGCTAGCTATGGCTACACCTTC. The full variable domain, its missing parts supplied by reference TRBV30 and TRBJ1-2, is SQTIHQWPATLVQPVGSPLSLECTVEGTSNPNLYWYRQAAGRGLQLLFYSVGIGQISSEVPQNLSASRPQDRQFILSSKKLLLSDSGFYLCAWRAASYGYTFGSGTRLTVV.

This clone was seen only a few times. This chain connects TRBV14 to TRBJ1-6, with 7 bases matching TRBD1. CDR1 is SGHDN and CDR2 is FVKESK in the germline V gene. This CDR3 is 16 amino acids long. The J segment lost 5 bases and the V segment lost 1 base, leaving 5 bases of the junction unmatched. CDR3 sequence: CASSQGGGTDNSPLHF. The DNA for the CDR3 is TGTGCCAGCAGCCAAGGTGGGGGGACAGATAATTCACCCCTCCACTTT.

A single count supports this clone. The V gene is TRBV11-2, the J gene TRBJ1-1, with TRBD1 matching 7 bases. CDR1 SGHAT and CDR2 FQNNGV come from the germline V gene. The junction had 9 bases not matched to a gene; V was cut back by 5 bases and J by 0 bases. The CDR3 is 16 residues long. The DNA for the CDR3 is TGTGCCAGCAGCACTCCTTCGACAGGGATGAACACTGAAGCTTTCTTT. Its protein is CASSTPSTGMNTEAFF.

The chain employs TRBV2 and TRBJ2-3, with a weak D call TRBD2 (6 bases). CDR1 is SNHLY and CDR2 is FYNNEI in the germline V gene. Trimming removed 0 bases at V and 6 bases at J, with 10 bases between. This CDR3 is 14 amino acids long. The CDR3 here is CASSEARRADTQYF. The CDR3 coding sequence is TGTGCCAGCAGTGAAGCGCGGAGGGCGGATACGCAGTATTTT. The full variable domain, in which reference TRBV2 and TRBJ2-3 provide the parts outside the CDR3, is EPEVTQTPSHQVTQMGQEVILRCVPISNHLYFYWYRQILGQKVEFLVSFYNNEISEKSEIFDDQFSVERPDGSNFTLKIRSTKLEDSAMYFCASSEARRADTQYFGPGTRLTVL.

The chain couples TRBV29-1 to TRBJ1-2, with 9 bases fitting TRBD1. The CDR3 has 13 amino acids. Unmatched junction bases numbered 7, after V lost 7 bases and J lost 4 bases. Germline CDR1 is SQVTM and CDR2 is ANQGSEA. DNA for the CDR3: TGCAGCGCCTATCCGGACAGGGGCTATGGCTACACCTTC. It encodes CSAYPDRGYGYTF.

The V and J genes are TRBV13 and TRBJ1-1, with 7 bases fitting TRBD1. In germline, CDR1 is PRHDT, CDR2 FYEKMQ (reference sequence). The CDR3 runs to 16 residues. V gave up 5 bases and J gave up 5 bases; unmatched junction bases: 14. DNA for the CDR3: TGTGCCAGCAGCCTCTCGGGTGAGGGGGCATGGACTGAAGCTTTCTTT. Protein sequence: CASSLSGEGAWTEAFF.